Sequencing of this TCR beta chain was carried out in a study of cytomegalovirus exposure and HLA in healthy donors. In the case of this clone: Its matching antigen is unknown.

Healthy people donating bone marrow made up the donors. Unrecorded immune exposures were likely, despite nominal health at sampling. Points from the study as a whole: The authors enumerated 180 or so TCR beta chains as linked to cytomegalovirus. When the data were analyzed later, several of the most significant clusters appeared to be linked to common viral pathogens.

The PCR contained 60 Vbeta and 13 Jbeta primers. The protocol was immunoSEQ multiplex PCR, while the TCRdb copy is restricted to in-frame clones and leaves out a portion. The data contain 100,000 to 150,000 clones, about two thirds of them singletons. V was clipped by 11 bases and J by 0 bases, with 13 bases between them. Germline CDR1 is ENHRY and CDR2 is SYGVKD. This CDR3 spans 13 amino acids. Sequenced input: PBMCs. The chain uses TRBV10-3 and TRBJ1-1; D unresolved. This receptor was identified in a woman aged 60-75 years in good health and CMV-seropositive. In nucleotides, the CDR3 is TGTGCCGGGCGAGAAAGCTTGAACACTGAAGCTTTCTTT. Protein: CAGRESLNTEAFF.